Shown below are 30 T cell receptor beta chains from a single sample sequenced in a study of T cells in Graves' hyperthyroidism and ophthalmopathy. RNA transcripts served as the template for amplifying TCR beta CDR3 regions. The HTBI primer set served for first-round RT-PCR of the TCR CDR3. A single record per CDR3 protein comes from TCRdb applying MiXCR to the multiplex PCR reads. The table shows a few hundred thousand distinct CDR3 sequences, with 13% to 15% occurring only once. The sample taken for sequencing was blood. All receptors derive from a woman aged 55-75 years with Graves' ophthalmopathy.

This clonotype occurred many times. The rearrangement joins TRBV7-9 to TRBJ2-2, with 8 nucleotides matching TRBD2. V lost 7 bases, J lost 8 bases, and 12 bases stayed unmatched. Germline V CDR1 and CDR2: SEHNR, FQNEAQ (reference sequence). The CDR3 runs 15 residues. CDR3 amino acids: CASTSPGGGSGELFF. The CDR3 coding sequence is TGTGCCAGCACCTCCCCGGGAGGGGGATCGGGGGAGCTGTTTTTT.

The rearrangement uses TRBV30 and TRBJ1-5; perhaps TRBD1 as D (5 bases). The V gene's germline CDR1 is GTSNPN and CDR2 SVGIG (reference sequence). The CDR3 loop spans 16 amino acids. The germline V and J ends were trimmed by 1 base and 3 bases, with 16 bases remaining between them. This CDR3 is CAWSAPGWGTNQPQHF. DNA of the CDR3: TGTGCCTGGAGTGCCCCCGGGTGGGGGACCAATCAGCCCCAGCATTTT.

This clonotype was counted at least ten times. The V and J genes are TRBV20-1 and TRBJ2-3; TRBD1 matches at 7 bases. Germline V gene lookup returns CDR1 DFQATT and CDR2 SNEGSKA (reference sequence). The J segment lost 1 base and the V segment lost 6 bases, leaving 13 bases of the junction unmatched. This CDR3 has 16 amino acids. CDR3 region: CSAADRRQVGTDTQYF. The CDR3 region has the DNA TGCAGTGCGGCGGACAGGAGGCAGGTTGGCACAGATACGCAGTATTTT.

This clonotype was seen at least ten times. This CDR3 reads CASSPAWGSTEAFF. The DNA of the CDR3 is TGTGCCAGCAGCCCGGCATGGGGGAGCACTGAAGCTTTCTTT. J is TRBJ1-1 and V is TRBV12-3 or TRBV12-4; D may be TRBD1 (5 bases). With 6 bases removed from V and 4 bases from J, the gap between germline ends came to 15 bases. The CDR3 contains 14 residues.

This clonotype appeared a single time. CDR3 amino acids: CASSLTAAATNSPLHF. CDR3 bases: TGTGCCAGCAGCTTAACTGCGGCAGCGACTAATTCACCCCTCCACTTT. The rearrangement uses TRBV7-3 and TRBJ1-6; D gene unclear. Trimming pared 0 bases from V and 6 bases from J, leaving 12 bases between. Germline V gene lookup returns CDR1 SGHTA and CDR2 FQGTGA. The CDR3 extends over 16 amino acids. The whole variable domain, remainder taken from reference TRBV7-3 and TRBJ1-6, is GAGVSQTPSNKVTEKGKYVELRCDPISGHTALYWYRQSLGQGPEFLIYFQGTGAADDSGLPNDRFFAVRPEGSVSTLKIQRTERGDSAVYLCASSLTAAATNSPLHFGNGTRLTVT.

This clonotype came up a few times. The J gene is TRBJ2-7, the V gene TRBV15; 7 positions agree with TRBD1. The CDR3 covers 15 residues. The trim removed 1 base at V and 1 base at J, leaving 4 bases unmatched. Germline V CDR1 and CDR2: LNHNV, YYDKDF (reference sequence). For the CDR3, the DNA is TGTGCCACCAGCAGAGCAGGGGGAGCTTCCTACGAGCAGTACTTC. The encoded protein is CATSRAGGASYEQYF.

At least ten counts were recorded for this clonotype. The V gene is TRBV4-1, the J gene TRBJ2-5; 7 bases align to TRBD1. CDR1 is MGHRA and CDR2 is YSYEKL in the germline V gene. This CDR3 is 15 amino acids long. Germline trimming cut 3 bases from V and 4 bases from J; bases unmatched to any gene: 8. The CDR3 sequence is CASSQEQGIPETQYF. The CDR3, as DNA: TGCGCCAGCAGCCAGGAACAGGGGATCCCAGAGACCCAGTACTTC.

The gene calls are TRBV12-3 or TRBV12-4 and TRBJ1-6, with TRBD1 identical over 7 bases. The V gene end was trimmed by 6 bases and the J gene end by 8 bases; junction bases not matched to a gene: 4. The CDR3 runs to 13 residues. CDR3 residues: CASSNGQDSPLHF. In DNA form, the CDR3 reads TGTGCCAGCAGCAACGGACAGGATTCACCCCTCCACTTT.

This clonotype came up many times. The chain joins TRBV11-2 to TRBJ2-6; no firm D call. The CDR3 covers 19 residues. The germline gives CDR1 SGHAT, CDR2 FQNNGV. V dropped 0 bases and J dropped 0 bases, with 15 bases sitting between them. CDR3 in DNA: TGTGCCAGCAGCTTAGATGGCATGCGGCAACACTCTGGGGCCAACGTCCTGACTTTC. Encoded protein: CASSLDGMRQHSGANVLTF.

This clonotype was seen more than once but under ten times. The chain joins TRBV6-1 to TRBJ2-4; 14 bases map to TRBD2. CDR1 is MNHNS, CDR2 SASEGT, per germline. The CDR3 loop spans 19 amino acids. Trimming took 5 bases from V and 2 from J; bases not matched to a gene: 11. CDR3: CASSPGTSGRWGTKNIQYF. As DNA, the CDR3 is TGTGCCAGCAGTCCCGGGACTAGCGGGAGATGGGGAACCAAAAACATTCAGTACTTC.

In its sample, this clonotype was seen many times. The chain uses TRBV28 and TRBJ1-5; TRBD1 matches at 7 bases. This CDR3 contains 15 residues. V lost 6 bases, J lost 4 bases, and 9 bases stayed unmatched. Germline CDR1 reads MDHEN; CDR2 reads SYDVKM. CDR3 DNA: TGTGCCAGCAGCCCTACAGGGGTGGGAAATCAGCCCCAGCATTTT. Residues: CASSPTGVGNQPQHF.

This clonotype was detected ten times or more. The rearrangement links TRBV7-2 to TRBJ2-3; 7 nucleotides align to TRBD1. The germline V gene has CDR1 SGHTA and CDR2 FQGNSA. The V and J ends lost 5 bases and 6 bases, in that order; junction bases with no gene match: 8. The CDR3 has 14 residues. The CDR3 is CASSPDRILDTQYF. CDR3 nucleotide sequence: TGTGCCAGCAGCCCGGACAGGATACTGGATACGCAGTATTTT.

Here the CDR3 DNA reads TGTGCCGCTTGGACCGGGACTACGAACACTGAAGCTTTCTTT. The encoded protein is CAAWTGTTNTEAFF. V gene TRBV27 combines with J gene TRBJ1-1; the D gene is possibly TRBD1 (5 bases). The CDR3 extends over 14 amino acids. The ends were cut back, 11 bases at V and 1 base at J, with 17 bases in the middle. CDR1 is MNHEY, CDR2 SMNVEV, per germline (reference sequence).

Comments on this clonotype: A much larger clone differs from this one at a single base, so this may be a read error. For the CDR3, the DNA is TGTGCCAGCGGCTTATCCGGACAGCCTAATGAAAAACTGTTTTTT. Its protein product is CASGLSGQPNEKLFF. The chain uses TRBV7-2 and TRBJ1-4; weak D call: TRBD1 (6 bases). The CDR3 length is 15 residues. Germline CDR1 reads SGHTA; CDR2 reads FQGNSA.

This clonotype has ten or more counts. The chain recombines TRBV27 with TRBJ1-1, with D possibly matching TRBD1 (5 bases). The CDR3 runs to 15 residues. Germline V lookup: CDR1 MNHEY, CDR2 SMNVEV (reference sequence). The V gene lost 6 bases and the J gene lost 4 bases, with 18 bases spanning the gap. The CDR3 DNA reads as TGTGCCAGCAGCTTAAGAAGTGGGGGAGGCACTGAAGCTTTCTTT. Its protein is CASSLRSGGGTEAFF.

This clonotype is a singleton in its sample. V is TRBV27 and J is TRBJ2-1; TRBD1 aligns across 11 bases. This CDR3 region has 18 residues. Per germline, CDR1 MNHEY and CDR2 SMNVEV (reference sequence). Trimming removed 1 base from V and 7 bases from J; junction bases left unmatched: 12. CDR3 residues: CASSLWGRGTGGPNEQFF. The CDR3 nucleotides read TGTGCCAGCAGTTTATGGGGGCGAGGGACAGGGGGTCCTAATGAGCAGTTCTTC.

The chain has TRBV3-1 and TRBJ2-2; D is perhaps TRBD1 or TRBD2 (6 bases each). Trimming pared 0 bases from V and 3 bases from J, leaving 11 bases between. The CDR3 contains 16 residues. Germline assignment: CDR1 LGHDT and CDR2 YNNKEL (reference sequence). The chain's CDR3 is CASSQDRGADTGELFF. The DNA for the CDR3 is TGTGCCAGCAGCCAAGATAGGGGGGCCGACACCGGGGAGCTGTTTTTT.

The rearrangement links TRBV9 to TRBJ1-2; 7 positions match TRBD1. Germline V gene data show CDR1 as SGDLS and CDR2 as YYNGEE. J gave up 0 bases and V 2 bases, and 4 bases lay outside the gene matches. CDR3 length: 15 amino acids. The CDR3 here is CASSVGTETNYGYTF. The CDR3 nucleotides read TGTGCCAGCAGCGTCGGGACAGAGACTAACTATGGCTACACCTTC.

This clonotype occurred many times. The V gene is TRBV11-2, the J gene TRBJ2-7, with 7 bases identical to TRBD2. This CDR3 has 13 amino acids. With V trimmed by 2 bases and J by 7 bases, 5 bases remained unmatched. CDR1 SGHAT and CDR2 FQNNGV come from the germline V gene. The CDR3 sequence is CASSLPSGVEQYF. CDR3 sequence (DNA): TGTGCCAGCAGCTTACCCAGCGGGGTGGAGCAGTACTTC. Supplemented by reference TRBV11-2 and TRBJ2-7, the full variable domain reads EAGVAQSPRYKIIEKRQSVAFWCNPISGHATLYWYQQILGQGPKLLIQFQNNGVVDDSQLPKDRFSAERLKGVDSTLKIQPAKLEDSAVYLCASSLPSGVEQYFGPGTRLTVT.

This clonotype appeared many times. This chain uses TRBV6-1 with TRBJ2-3; 13 positions agree with TRBD2. The CDR3 is 17 residues long. Germline CDR1 and CDR2: MNHNS and SASEGT. The V and J ends lost 5 bases and 4 bases, in that order; junction bases with no gene match: 9. The CDR3 coding sequence is TGTGCCAGCAGTTATGGACTAGCGGGAGTAGGGTCAGATACGCAGTATTTT. This sequence encodes CASSYGLAGVGSDTQYF.

This clonotype was observed many times. This chain links TRBV11-2 with TRBJ2-4; TRBD2 matches at 16 bases. The V gene's germline CDR1 is SGHAT and CDR2 FQNNGV. The V segment lost 0 bases and the J segment 0 bases; nucleotides outside the gene matches: 8. The CDR3 loop spans 21 amino acids. Written as DNA, the CDR3 is TGTGCCAGCAGCTTAGAGATGTGGGGGACTAGCGGGAGGGAAGCCAAAAACATTCAGTACTTC. Residues: CASSLEMWGTSGREAKNIQYF. Full variable domain (missing parts from reference TRBV11-2 and TRBJ2-4): EAGVAQSPRYKIIEKRQSVAFWCNPISGHATLYWYQQILGQGPKLLIQFQNNGVVDDSQLPKDRFSAERLKGVDSTLKIQPAKLEDSAVYLCASSLEMWGTSGREAKNIQYFGAGTRLSVL.

This clonotype was recorded many times. The rearrangement links TRBV7-9 to TRBJ2-3; the match to TRBD1 covers 7 bases. CDR1 is SEHNR and CDR2 is FQNEAQ in the germline V gene (reference sequence). There are 19 residues in the CDR3. Losses at the gene ends were 1 base for V and 2 bases for J; bases not matched to a gene: 15. The CDR3 sequence: CASSLELLAPGGYTDTQYF. CDR3 DNA: TGTGCCAGCAGCTTAGAACTCCTTGCCCCAGGGGGTTACACAGATACGCAGTATTTT. Full variable domain (rest looked up from reference TRBV7-9 and TRBJ2-3): DTGVSQNPRHKITKRGQNVTFRCDPISEHNRLYWYRQTLGQGPEFLTYFQNEAQLEKSRLLSDRFSAERPKGSFSTLEIQRTEQGDSAMYLCASSLELLAPGGYTDTQYFGPGTRLTVL.

This clonotype appeared a few times. The chain is built from TRBV28 and TRBJ2-3, with D perhaps assigned TRBD1 or TRBD2 (6 bases each). This CDR3 has 18 residues. The V end lost 5 bases, the J end lost 0 bases, and 21 bases lay between the germline ends. The germline gives CDR1 MDHEN, CDR2 SYDVKM. The CDR3 bases are TGTGCCAGCAGTGATGGGGGGCCTGAACTTACTAGCACAGATACGCAGTATTTT. This encodes CASSDGGPELTSTDTQYF.

The chain couples TRBV25-1 to TRBJ2-7, with D perhaps TRBD1 (6 bases). CDR3 length equals 15 residues. CDR1 is MGHDK, CDR2 SYGVNS, per germline. V lost 6 bases to trimming and J lost 6 bases, with 21 bases between them. CDR3 DNA sequence: TGTGCCAGCAGCTTACCCGGGTTGACAGGCCGCGAGCAGTACTTC. As protein: CASSLPGLTGREQYF.

This clonotype appeared many times. This rearrangement joins TRBV20-1 to TRBJ2-7; 10 bases fit TRBD2. In germline, CDR1 is DFQATT, CDR2 SNEGSKA (reference sequence). This CDR3 has 14 residues. The CDR3 sequence is CSGSISGLAYEQYF. In DNA, the CDR3 is TGCAGCGGCTCAATCTCGGGACTAGCGTACGAGCAGTACTTC.

J is TRBJ2-4 and V is TRBV2; tentative D call: TRBD1 (5 bases). The CDR3 consists of 11 residues. Germline lookup yields CDR1 SNHLY and CDR2 FYNNEI. Trimming took 6 bases from V and 7 from J, leaving 7 bases between them. CDR3 DNA sequence: TGTGCCAGCAGCGCAGGGAACATTCAGTACTTC. Its protein product is CASSAGNIQYF.

This clonotype was counted ten times or more. This rearrangement joins TRBV5-1 to TRBJ2-4, with D maybe TRBD1 (6 bases). CDR3 length equals 18 residues. Germline CDR1 and CDR2: SGHRS and YFSETQ. Trimming pared 4 bases from V and 0 bases from J, leaving 20 bases between. The CDR3 loop is CASSPTLPDSLAKNIQYF. In DNA form, the CDR3 reads TGCGCCAGCAGCCCGACCTTACCGGACAGTCTAGCCAAAAACATTCAGTACTTC. Together with reference TRBV5-1 and TRBJ2-4, the CDR3 gives the full variable domain: KAGVTQTPRYLIKTRGQQVTLSCSPISGHRSVSWYQQTPGQGLQFLFEYFSETQRNKGNFPGRFSGRQFSNSRSEMNVSTLELGDSALYLCASSPTLPDSLAKNIQYFGAGTRLSVL.

This clonotype was seen at least ten times. The chain recombines TRBV27 with TRBJ1-2; D is uncertain. The CDR3 has 13 residues. The germline V gene has CDR1 MNHEY and CDR2 SMNVEV (reference sequence). Between the trimmed V and J ends, which lost 4 bases and 4 bases, there was a span of 10 bases. This CDR3 is CASSSGPSYGYTF. CDR3 coding DNA: TGTGCCAGCAGTTCCGGCCCCAGCTATGGCTACACCTTC.

This clonotype was seen at least ten times. This chain connects TRBV7-9 to TRBJ2-7, with D tentatively TRBD1 or TRBD2 (5 bases each). The CDR3 runs 15 residues. V was trimmed by 4 bases and J by 2 bases, leaving 15 bases between them. Germline-derived CDR1 and CDR2 are SEHNR and FQNEAQ (reference sequence). This CDR3 is CASSSAGAQPYEQYF. CDR3 coding DNA: TGTGCCAGCAGCTCCGCCGGGGCCCAACCCTACGAGCAGTACTTC.

This clonotype was observed at least ten times. The chain couples TRBV28 to TRBJ2-2; a possible D gene is TRBD1 (6 bases). The length of the CDR3 is 14 residues. V was cut by 1 base and J by 6 bases, with 9 bases left in between. Per the germline V gene, CDR1 is MDHEN and CDR2 is SYDVKM. The CDR3 DNA follows: TGTGCCAGCAGTTTATTACAGGGCGCCGGGGAGCTGTTTTTT. Its protein product is CASSLLQGAGELFF.